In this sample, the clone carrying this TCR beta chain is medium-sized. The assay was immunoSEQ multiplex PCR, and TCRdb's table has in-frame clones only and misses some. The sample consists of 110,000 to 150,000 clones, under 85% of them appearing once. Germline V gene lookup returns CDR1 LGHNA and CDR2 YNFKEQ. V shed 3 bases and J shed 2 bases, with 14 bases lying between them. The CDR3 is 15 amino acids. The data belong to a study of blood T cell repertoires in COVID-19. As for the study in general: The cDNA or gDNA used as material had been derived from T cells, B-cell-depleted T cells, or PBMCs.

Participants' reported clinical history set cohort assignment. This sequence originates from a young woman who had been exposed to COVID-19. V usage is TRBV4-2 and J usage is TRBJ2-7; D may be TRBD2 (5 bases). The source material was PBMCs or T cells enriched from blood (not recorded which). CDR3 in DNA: TGTGCCAGCAGCCAGGAGGCGGTTGAAGCCTACGAGCAGTACTTC. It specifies CASSQEAVEAYEQYF.